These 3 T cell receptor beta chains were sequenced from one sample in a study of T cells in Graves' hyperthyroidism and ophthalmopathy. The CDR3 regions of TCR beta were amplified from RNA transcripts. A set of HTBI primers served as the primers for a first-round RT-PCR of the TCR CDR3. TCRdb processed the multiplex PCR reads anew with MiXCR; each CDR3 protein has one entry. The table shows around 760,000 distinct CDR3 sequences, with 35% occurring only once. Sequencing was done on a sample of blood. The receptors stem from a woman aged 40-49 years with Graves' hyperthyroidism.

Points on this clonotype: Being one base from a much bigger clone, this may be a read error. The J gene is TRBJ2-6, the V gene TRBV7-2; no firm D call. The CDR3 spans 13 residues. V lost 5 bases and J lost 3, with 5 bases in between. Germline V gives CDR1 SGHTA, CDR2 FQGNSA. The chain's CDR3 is CASSPFGANVLTF. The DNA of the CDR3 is TGTGCCAGCAGCCCATTTGGGGCCAACGTCCTGACTTTC. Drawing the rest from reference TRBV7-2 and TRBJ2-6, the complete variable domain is GAGVSQSPSNKVTEKGKDVELRCDPISGHTALYWYRQSLGQGLEFLIYFQGNSAPDKSGLPSDRFSAERTGGSVSTLTIQRTQQEDSAVYLCASSPFGANVLTFGAGSRLTVL.

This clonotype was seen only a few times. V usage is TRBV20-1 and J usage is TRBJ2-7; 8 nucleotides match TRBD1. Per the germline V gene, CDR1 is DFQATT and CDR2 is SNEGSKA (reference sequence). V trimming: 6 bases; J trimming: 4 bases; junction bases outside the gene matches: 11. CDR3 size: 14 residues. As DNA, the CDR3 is TGCAGTGCCCCTCGGGCAAGACAGGGGTACGAGCAGTACTTC. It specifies CSAPRARQGYEQYF.

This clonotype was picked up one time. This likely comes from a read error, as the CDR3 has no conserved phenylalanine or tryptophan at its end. This chain's CDR3 is CAISDSNKDSYTGELFL. As DNA, the CDR3 is TGTGCCATCAGTGATTCGAACAAGGACAGCTACACCGGGGAGCTGTTTCTT. The chain uses TRBV10-3 and TRBJ2-2, with TRBD1 as a possible D gene (6 bases). CDR1 is ENHRY and CDR2 is SYGVKD in the germline V gene. Trimming took off 3 bases at V and 3 bases at J, with 17 bases between the two ends. This CDR3 has 17 residues.